The 22 T cell receptor beta chains given below trace back to one sample, sequenced in a study of read filtering for tumor transcriptome and immune sequencing. From approximately 430 ng of RNA, a library with molecular barcoded alpha/delta and beta/gamma adaptors was made. TCRdb re-derived calls from the reads in MiXCR, one entry per CDR3 protein. Here the sample spans around 23,000 distinct CDR3 sequences, 20% to 25% being singletons. Input material: a population of CD138-negative cells sorted from bone marrow. Every receptor here comes from a donor aged 40 or over with multiple myeloma.

This clonotype has ten or more counts. This chain connects TRBV10-2 to TRBJ2-5; perhaps TRBD1 as D (5 bases). The ends were cut back, 0 bases at V and 5 bases at J, with 16 bases in the middle. This CDR3 has 16 residues. Germline CDR1 WSHSY, CDR2 SAAADI. CDR3 in amino acids: CASSESSGRFEETQYF. CDR3 DNA: TGCGCCAGCAGTGAGTCGTCAGGGCGATTCGAGGAGACCCAGTACTTC.

The V gene is TRBV7-9, the J gene TRBJ2-5, with D possibly being TRBD1 (6 bases). The CDR3 is made up of 14 amino acids. V was cut by 5 bases and J by 5 bases, with 15 bases left in between. Germline CDR1 and CDR2: SEHNR and FQNEAQ (reference sequence). CDR3 loop: CASSRNRDGETQYF. In DNA, the CDR3 is TGTGCCAGCAGCCGAAACAGGGACGGGGAGACCCAGTACTTC.

The table lists this clonotype with many counts. The gene calls are TRBV3-1 and TRBJ1-5, with D unclear. Per the germline V gene, CDR1 is LGHDT and CDR2 is YNNKEL (reference sequence). V was trimmed by 3 bases and J by 0 bases, leaving 24 bases between them. The CDR3 is 20 residues long. CDR3 sequence: CASSHSPSDFLPYSNQPQHF. As DNA, the CDR3 is TGTGCCAGCAGCCACTCCCCATCAGATTTCCTGCCGTATAGCAATCAGCCCCAGCATTTT.

This clonotype was counted many times. V is TRBV2 and J is TRBJ1-4; D gene ambiguous. V shed 6 bases and J shed 6 bases, with 17 bases lying between them. Per the germline V gene, CDR1 is SNHLY and CDR2 is FYNNEI. CDR3 size: 15 residues. This CDR3 is CASRSQPNGDEKLFF. CDR3 bases: TGTGCCAGCAGATCACAACCGAATGGCGATGAAAAACTGTTTTTT. The whole variable domain, remainder taken from reference TRBV2 and TRBJ1-4, is EPEVTQTPSHQVTQMGQEVILRCVPISNHLYFYWYRQILGQKVEFLVSFYNNEISEKSEIFDDQFSVERPDGSNFTLKIRSTKLEDSAMYFCASRSQPNGDEKLFFGSGTQLSVL.

The chain recombines TRBV29-1 with TRBJ2-3; 7 bases fit TRBD1. Germline V gene data show CDR1 as SQVTM and CDR2 as ANQGSEA. This CDR3 has 12 amino acids. Trimming took 7 bases from V and 4 from J; bases not matched to a gene: 5. The chain's CDR3 is CSAAQGADTQYF. CDR3 DNA: TGCAGCGCTGCCCAGGGGGCAGATACGCAGTATTTT.

This clonotype was observed at least ten times. This chain links TRBV4-2 with TRBJ1-6; TRBD1 aligns across 11 bases. The CDR3 has 18 amino acids. In germline, CDR1 is LGHNA, CDR2 YNFKEQ. Trimming removed 0 bases from V and 9 bases from J; junction bases left unmatched: 10. CDR3 DNA sequence: TGTGCCAGCAGCCAAGATCAGAGGGGGACAGGGGGAGGTTCACCCCTCCACTTT. Residues: CASSQDQRGTGGGSPLHF.

This clonotype was counted a few times. The chain is built from TRBV11-2 and TRBJ1-5; D is unclear. The CDR3 consists of 13 residues. Germline CDR1 and CDR2: SGHAT and FQNNGV. Trimming took 2 bases from V and 5 from J, leaving 7 bases between them. The CDR3 is CASSLSPDQPQHF. DNA for the CDR3: TGTGCCAGCAGCTTATCTCCGGATCAGCCCCAGCATTTT. Full variable domain (remainder filled in from reference TRBV11-2 and TRBJ1-5): EAGVAQSPRYKIIEKRQSVAFWCNPISGHATLYWYQQILGQGPKLLIQFQNNGVVDDSQLPKDRFSAERLKGVDSTLKIQPAKLEDSAVYLCASSLSPDQPQHFGDGTRLSIL.

Many counts were recorded for this clonotype. This chain uses TRBV6-1 with TRBJ2-3, with unresolved D. Germline CDR1 MNHNS, CDR2 SASEGT. The CDR3 sequence is 12 residues long. Between the trimmed V and J ends, which lost 11 bases and 2 bases, there was a span of 11 bases. The CDR3 sequence is CACRTATDTQYF. In nucleotides, the CDR3 is TGTGCCTGCCGGACGGCCACAGATACGCAGTATTTT.

This clonotype was observed at least ten times. CDR3 in DNA: TGTGCCAGCAGCTTAGATTCTGGGAACACTGAAGCTTTCTTT. This translates into CASSLDSGNTEAFF. This chain links TRBV7-9 with TRBJ1-1; the D is unclear. Trimming removed 1 base at V and 1 base at J, with 7 bases between. The CDR3 is made up of 14 amino acids. Germline V gene lookup returns CDR1 SEHNR and CDR2 FQNEAQ (reference sequence). Drawing the rest from reference TRBV7-9 and TRBJ1-1, the complete variable domain is DTGVSQNPRHKITKRGQNVTFRCDPISEHNRLYWYRQTLGQGPEFLTYFQNEAQLEKSRLLSDRFSAERPKGSFSTLEIQRTEQGDSAMYLCASSLDSGNTEAFFGQGTRLTVV.

The V call is TRBV29-1, the J call TRBJ2-6; 11 bases fit TRBD2. From germline, CDR1 is SQVTM and CDR2 ANQGSEA. V lost 7 bases to trimming and J lost 4 bases; unmatched junction nucleotides: 6. The CDR3 runs to 15 residues. As DNA, the CDR3 is TGCAGCGCCACGACTAGCGGGGCCGGGGCCAACGTCCTGACTTTC. Translation gives CSATTSGAGANVLTF.

This clonotype was detected ten times or more. The chain employs TRBV27 and TRBJ2-1; maybe TRBD1 (5 bases). The CDR3 is 13 amino acids. Germline CDR1 is MNHEY and CDR2 is SMNVEV (reference sequence). The V gene lost 4 bases and the J gene lost 3 bases, with 7 bases spanning the gap. The chain's CDR3 is CASSSDSYNEQFF. The CDR3 DNA is TGTGCCAGCAGTTCAGACAGCTACAATGAGCAGTTCTTC.

V and J are TRBV6-2 or TRBV6-3 and TRBJ2-1; D is unclear. The CDR3 length is 13 residues. Trimming cost V 5 bases and J 7 bases, with 12 bases left between them. CDR1 is MNHEY, CDR2 SVGEGT, per germline. The CDR3 here is CASSTHGVNEQFF. CDR3 coding DNA: TGTGCCAGCAGTACCCACGGTGTGAATGAGCAGTTCTTC.

This clonotype appeared many times. The V call is TRBV28, the J call TRBJ1-5, with a tentative D call TRBD1 (6 bases). Trimming removed 10 bases at V and 7 bases at J, with 14 bases between. CDR3 length equals 12 residues. CDR1 and CDR2 (germline): MDHEN, SYDVKM. In DNA, the CDR3 is TGTGCCACCAGGCAGGGGCCCCAGCCCCAGCATTTT. Its protein product is CATRQGPQPQHF.

This clonotype showed up many times. This sequence joins TRBV6-5 and TRBJ2-2; no definite D call. The CDR3 has 13 amino acids. Germline-derived CDR1 and CDR2 are MNHEY and SVGAGI. The V end lost 7 bases, the J end lost 5 bases, and 11 bases lay between the germline ends. The CDR3 bases are TGTGCCAGCATGGGTGATGTGACCGGGGAGCTGTTTTTT. It translates to CASMGDVTGELFF.

This clonotype was counted only a few times. The rearrangement joins TRBV30 to TRBJ2-3, with D perhaps matching TRBD2 (5 bases). Germline V gene sequence: CDR1 GTSNPN, CDR2 SVGIG (reference sequence). The CDR3 consists of 13 residues. The V end lost 3 bases, the J end lost 2 bases, and 9 bases lay between the germline ends. The CDR3 here is CAWSRGSTDTQYF. The DNA for the CDR3 is TGTGCCTGGAGCAGAGGGTCCACAGATACGCAGTATTTT.

This clonotype was recorded at least ten times. The gene calls are TRBV24-1 and TRBJ1-4; D call uncertain. The germline gives CDR1 KGHDR, CDR2 SFDVKD. This CDR3 has 11 amino acids. V lost 6 bases and J 8 bases, leaving 6 bases between the germline ends. CDR3 region: CATSTEEKLFF. The CDR3 coding sequence is TGTGCCACCAGTACAGAAGAAAAACTGTTTTTT.

This clonotype was seen more than once but under ten times. A much larger clone differs from this one at a single base, so this may be a read error. No DNA is shown, since the ends of the CDR3 on it are uncertain; the CDR3 is the one TCRdb lists. The V and J genes are TRBV28 and TRBJ1-5. The CDR3 is 15 amino acids long, termini counted. Germline V gives CDR1 MDHEN, CDR2 SYDVKM. This CDR3 reads CASSSVGQGNQPQRF.

As regards this clonotype: This may be a read error: a much more frequent sequence differs by one nucleotide. The chain uses TRBV20-1 and TRBJ1-4, with D possibly TRBD1 on 6 matching bases. Trimming left V 6 bases short and J 7 bases short, with 24 bases between. This CDR3 has 16 amino acids. CDR1 is DFQATT, CDR2 SNEGSKA, per germline (reference sequence). CDR3 DNA sequence: TGCAGTGCAACAAGGGGGGGCGCGAAGGCTAGTGAAAAACTGTTTTTT. Its translation is CSATRGGAKASEKLFF.

V is TRBV7-2 and J is TRBJ2-1; 9 nucleotides line up with TRBD2. V gave up 0 bases and J gave up 8 bases; unmatched junction bases: 11. Germline V gives CDR1 SGHTA, CDR2 FQGNSA. The CDR3 extends over 17 amino acids. The chain's CDR3 is CASSLAGGGASLYEQFF. The DNA of the CDR3 is TGTGCCAGCAGCTTAGCCGGCGGGGGGGCCTCTCTATATGAGCAGTTCTTC.

The chain links TRBV7-2 to TRBJ2-5, with D possibly matching TRBD2 (7 bases). V lost 5 bases and J 5 bases, leaving 18 bases between the germline ends. The CDR3 spans 15 residues. Germline V gene sequence: CDR1 SGHTA, CDR2 FQGNSA. The CDR3 DNA reads TGTGCCAGCAGCCTTATGGGGGGGGGCCTGGAGACCCAGTACTTC. This translates into CASSLMGGGLETQYF.

This clonotype occurred many times. The V and J genes are TRBV6-6 and TRBJ2-1; the D is unclear. CDR1 is MNHNY, CDR2 SVGAGI, per germline (reference sequence). Trimming left V 6 bases short and J 3 bases short, with 12 bases between. The CDR3 runs 14 residues. CDR3 nucleotides: TGTGCCAGCAGCCATGACTCGCTCTACAATGAGCAGTTCTTC. Amino acid sequence: CASSHDSLYNEQFF.

This clonotype occurred many times. The V gene is TRBV29-1, the J gene TRBJ2-1, with 15 bases that match TRBD2. Trimming removed 8 bases from V and 6 bases from J; junction bases left unmatched: 8. CDR3 length: 15 residues. CDR1 is SQVTM, CDR2 ANQGSEA, per germline. The CDR3 DNA is TGCAGCACACGGACTAGCGGGGGGGCTGTCAATGAGCAGTTCTTC. Translated: CSTRTSGGAVNEQFF.